This TCR beta chain was sequenced during a study of T cell repertoires in cytomegalovirus infection. The table lists this clonotype with a few counts. Its antigen is as yet unknown. CDR1 and CDR2 from the germline V gene are SGHTA and FQGNSA. The ends were cut back, 1 base at V and 2 bases at J, with 7 bases in the middle. The CDR3 sequence is 14 residues long. TCRdb re-analysed the reads in MiXCR, keeping a single row per CDR3 protein. The table includes 450,000 to 650,000 distinct CDR3 sequences, almost 40% detected once. The sample in question was cultured PBMCs, obtained from culture after CMV antigen stimulation. This sequence originates from a human donor in good health (CMV status not recorded). Some clones in this sample may be carry-over from other donors' samples. This sequence joins TRBV7-2 and TRBJ2-3; D gene uncertain. CDR3 bases: TGTGCCAGCAGCTTAGATCAACTCACAGATACGCAGTATTTT. The encoded protein is CASSLDQLTDTQYF.